The 11 T cell receptor beta chains below all came from one sample that was sequenced in a study of breast tumors, draining lymph nodes, adjacent tissues. Samples came from axillary lymph nodes draining the breast cancer. TCRdb ran MiXCR on the multiplex PCR reads and lists one entry per CDR3 protein. The sample has some 100,000 distinct CDR3 sequences; 21% are singletons. Sequenced material: axillary lymph node tissue. The origin of the receptors is a female donor with breast cancer. Some clones in this sample may be carry-over from other donors' samples.

Ten or more counts support this clonotype. This chain uses TRBV5-1 with TRBJ2-2, with D perhaps TRBD1 (5 bases). The CDR3 is 15 amino acids. Per the germline V gene, CDR1 is SGHRS and CDR2 is YFSETQ. The V and J ends lost 0 bases and 3 bases respectively, with 9 bases between them. The CDR3: CASSLEPRDTGELFF. CDR3 bases: TGCGCCAGCAGCTTGGAGCCCAGGGACACCGGGGAGCTGTTTTTT.

This clonotype came up many times. CDR3 loop: CASGTFLLYEQYF. CDR3 in DNA: TGTGCCAGCGGGACTTTCCTCCTCTACGAGCAGTACTTC. The chain carries TRBV7-2 and TRBJ2-7; possibly TRBD2 for D (6 bases). The CDR3 length is 13 residues. Germline CDR1 is SGHTA and CDR2 is FQGNSA. The germline V and J ends were trimmed by 8 bases and 3 bases, with 14 bases remaining between them.

For this clonotype: One base away lies a much larger clone, so this may be a sequencing read error. The chain links TRBV2 to TRBJ2-1; 10 bases line up with TRBD1. The length of the CDR3 is 14 residues. J was trimmed by 8 bases and V by 6 bases; bases with no gene match: 7. Germline-derived CDR1 and CDR2 are SNHLY and FYNNEI. CDR3: CASRGGQGWDEQFF. The CDR3 DNA sequence: TGTGCCAGCAGGGGGGGACAGGGGTGGGATGAGCAGTTCTTC. Filled out from reference TRBV2 and TRBJ2-1, the complete variable domain reads EPEVTQTPSHQVTQMGQEVILRCVPISNHLYFYWYRQILGQKVEFLVSFYNNEISEKSEIFDDQFSVERPDGSNFTLKIRSTKLEDSAMYFCASRGGQGWDEQFFGPGTRLTVL.

The chain joins TRBV27 to TRBJ1-1; 7 nucleotides align to TRBD1. Germline V gene sequence: CDR1 MNHEY, CDR2 SMNVEV (reference sequence). J lost 6 bases, V lost 5 bases, and 6 bases had no gene match. The CDR3 is 13 amino acids. CDR3 DNA: TGTGCCAGCAGTCCAGGGGGGGACTCTGAAGCTTTCTTT. Protein: CASSPGGDSEAFF.

This clonotype was recorded at least ten times. The V and J genes are TRBV7-2 and TRBJ2-5, with 10 bases aligning to TRBD2. The CDR3 runs 17 residues. J gave up 1 base and V 2 bases, and 7 bases lay outside the gene matches. Germline assignment: CDR1 SGHTA and CDR2 FQGNSA. The CDR3: CASSLIGLAGAQETQYF. The DNA for the CDR3 is TGTGCCAGCAGCTTAATTGGCCTAGCGGGGGCCCAAGAGACCCAGTACTTC.

This clonotype was detected many times. The genes are TRBV20-1 and TRBJ2-1, with a tentative D call TRBD1 (5 bases). Germline CDR1 DFQATT, CDR2 SNEGSKA (reference sequence). The CDR3 has 14 residues. The V end was cut by 3 bases, the J end by 0 bases, with 9 bases between. The CDR3 protein is CSARTVYSYNEQFF. The DNA of the CDR3 is TGCAGTGCTAGGACAGTCTACTCCTACAATGAGCAGTTCTTC.

This clonotype was found many times. V and J are TRBV7-8 and TRBJ2-1; no clear D. CDR1 and CDR2 from the germline V gene are SGHVS and FQNEAQ. The CDR3 consists of 11 residues. Trimming took 3 bases from V and 8 from J, leaving 5 bases between them. The DNA of the CDR3 is TGTGCCAGCAGCTTTAGGGATGAGCAGTTCTTC. It yields the protein CASSFRDEQFF.

This chain joins TRBV5-6 and TRBJ1-4; no clear D gene. This CDR3 spans 12 amino acids. Trimming cost V 1 base and J 6 bases, with 4 bases left between them. Germline CDR1 and CDR2: SGHDT and YYEEEE. The CDR3 nucleotides read TGTGCCAGCAGCTTGATGGATGAAAAACTGTTTTTT. This codes for CASSLMDEKLFF.

This clonotype occurred many times. V is TRBV7-9 and J is TRBJ1-2, with D unresolved. This CDR3 region has 12 residues. V was cut by 5 bases and J by 8 bases, with 12 bases left in between. Germline CDR1 and CDR2: SEHNR and FQNEAQ (reference sequence). The CDR3 loop is CASSADLGGYTF. CDR3 bases: TGTGCCAGCAGCGCCGACTTGGGGGGCTACACCTTC. The entire variable domain, with the rest obtained from reference TRBV7-9 and TRBJ1-2, is as follows: DTGVSQNPRHKITKRGQNVTFRCDPISEHNRLYWYRQTLGQGPEFLTYFQNEAQLEKSRLLSDRFSAERPKGSFSTLEIQRTEQGDSAMYLCASSADLGGYTFGSGTRLTVV.

There are a few counts of this clonotype. The chain recombines TRBV7-2 with TRBJ2-1, with 8 bases that match TRBD2. Germline values: CDR1 SGHTA, CDR2 FQGNSA. CDR3 size: 16 residues. Germline trimming cut 5 bases from V and 10 bases from J; bases unmatched to any gene: 16. CDR3 DNA sequence: TGTGCCAGCAGCACTCGGAAGCGGGGGCCTAGGGAGGAGCAGTTCTTC. It translates to CASSTRKRGPREEQFF.

This clonotype was picked up many times. The V gene is TRBV12-3 or TRBV12-4, the J gene TRBJ1-5; D is unclear. CDR3 length equals 13 residues. Deletions cut 5 bases from V and 4 bases from J, with 9 bases between. The CDR3 coding sequence is TGTGCCAGCAGTCCAACACCTAATCAGCCCCAGCATTTT. Protein sequence: CASSPTPNQPQHF.